The 4 T cell receptor beta chains presented below share a single source sample, sequenced in a study of blood T cell repertoires in COVID-19. TCRdb's copy holds only in-frame clones and misses some; the assay was immunoSEQ multiplex PCR. The repertoire includes 85,000 to 120,000 clones, 87% of them detected once, and 2% to 2.5% sits in the top ten. The sequenced sample consisted of peripheral blood. These receptors all come from a man between 50 and 59 years old with active COVID-19.

This chain connects TRBV6-6 to TRBJ1-2; no clear D gene. The CDR3 loop spans 12 amino acids. V lost 6 bases, J lost 1 base, and 6 bases lay in between. Germline V gene data show CDR1 as MNHNY and CDR2 as SVGAGI (reference sequence). CDR3 region: CASRILNYGYTF. In DNA form, the CDR3 reads TGTGCCAGCAGGATACTTAACTATGGCTACACCTTC.

This clone was seen only once. The rearrangement joins TRBV19 to TRBJ1-1; no firm D call. The V gene's germline CDR1 is LNHDA and CDR2 SQIVND (reference sequence). Deletions cut 3 bases from V and 6 bases from J, with 11 bases between. CDR3 length equals 13 residues. The CDR3 nucleotides read TGTGCCAGTAGTATTCGCCCCGGGTCTGAAGCTTTCTTT. It encodes CASSIRPGSEAFF.

V is TRBV6-5 and J is TRBJ2-7, with D possibly matching TRBD1 (6 bases). Germline V gene sequence: CDR1 MNHEY, CDR2 SVGAGI. The CDR3 length is 16 residues. Trimming stripped 0 bases from V and 3 bases from J, with 15 bases between. For the CDR3, the DNA is TGTGCCAGCAGTTACTCGTCGCAGGGGCGTATCTACGAGCAGTACTTC. Translation gives CASSYSSQGRIYEQYF.

This clone showed up just once. The rearrangement joins TRBV30 to TRBJ1-4, with 8 bases lining up with TRBD1. V was clipped by 4 bases and J by 2 bases; unmatched bases: 6. The CDR3 extends over 15 amino acids. Germline CDR1 and CDR2: GTSNPN and SVGIG (reference sequence). CDR3: CAWNRHRGTNEKLFF. CDR3 bases: TGTGCCTGGAACAGACACAGGGGGACTAATGAAAAACTGTTTTTT. The whole variable domain, filled in from reference TRBV30 and TRBJ1-4, reads SQTIHQWPATLVQPVGSPLSLECTVEGTSNPNLYWYRQAAGRGLQLLFYSVGIGQISSEVPQNLSASRPQDRQFILSSKKLLLSDSGFYLCAWNRHRGTNEKLFFGSGTQLSVL.